This T cell receptor (beta chain) was identified during a study of response to subunit inactivated influenza vaccine. This clonotype was seen a few times. Via MiXCR, TCRdb re-called the RT-PCR reads, giving one row per CDR3 protein. The sample shows hundreds of thousands of distinct CDR3 sequences, about 10% of them seen only once. The sequences come from PBMCs from blood, collected 40 to 50 days after vaccination. This sequence originates from a man in his fifties or sixties who received an inactivated influenza vaccine.

CDR3 loop: CASSLGGGTSYEQFF. The CDR3 region has the DNA TGTGCCAGCAGCCTGGGGGGAGGAACTAGCTATGAGCAGTTCTTC. The chain uses TRBV6-2 or TRBV6-3 and TRBJ2-1; TRBD2 is a possible D gene (6 bases). Germline-derived CDR1 and CDR2 are MNHEY and SVGEGT. This CDR3 is built from 15 residues. Between the trimmed V and J ends, which lost 6 bases and 8 bases, there was a span of 20 bases.